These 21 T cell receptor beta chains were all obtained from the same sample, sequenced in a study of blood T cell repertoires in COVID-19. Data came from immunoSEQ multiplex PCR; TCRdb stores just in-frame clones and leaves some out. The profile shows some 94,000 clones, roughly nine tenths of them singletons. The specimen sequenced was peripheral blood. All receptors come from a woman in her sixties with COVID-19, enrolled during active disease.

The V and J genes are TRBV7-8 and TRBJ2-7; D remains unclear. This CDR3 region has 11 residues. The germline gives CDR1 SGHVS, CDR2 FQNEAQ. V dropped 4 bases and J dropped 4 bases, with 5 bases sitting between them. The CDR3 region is CASSSRYEQYF. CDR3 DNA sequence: TGTGCCAGCAGCTCCAGATACGAGCAGTACTTC.

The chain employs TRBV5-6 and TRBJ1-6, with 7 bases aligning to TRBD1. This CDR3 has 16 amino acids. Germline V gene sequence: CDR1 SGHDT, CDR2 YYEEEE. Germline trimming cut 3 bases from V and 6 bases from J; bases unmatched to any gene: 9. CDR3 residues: CASSYRGTARNSPLHF. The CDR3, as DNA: TGTGCCAGCAGCTATCGCGGGACAGCACGTAATTCACCCCTCCACTTT.

CDR3 amino acids: CATLGADRANYGYTF. The CDR3 DNA reads TGTGCCACACTGGGGGCGGACAGGGCTAACTATGGCTACACCTTC. V usage is TRBV10-3 and J usage is TRBJ1-2; TRBD1 matches 8 bases. The CDR3 runs 15 residues. V lost 10 bases to trimming and J lost 0 bases; unmatched junction nucleotides: 10. Germline-derived CDR1 and CDR2 are ENHRY and SYGVKD.

The CDR3 sequence: CASSQGGQGGFLFF. The DNA of the CDR3 is TGCGCCAGCAGCCAAGGCGGACAAGGGGGATTTCTCTTCTTT. This chain uses TRBV4-3 with TRBJ1-1; tentative D call: TRBD1 (6 bases). Per germline, CDR1 LGHNA and CDR2 YSLEER. The CDR3 runs 14 residues. V lost 1 base to trimming and J lost 14 bases, with 20 bases between them.

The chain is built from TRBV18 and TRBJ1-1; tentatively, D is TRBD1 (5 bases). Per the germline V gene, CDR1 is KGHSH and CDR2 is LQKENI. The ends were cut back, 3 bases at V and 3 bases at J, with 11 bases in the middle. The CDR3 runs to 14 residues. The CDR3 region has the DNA TGTGCCAGCTCACCCCTCAGGGCGGACACTGAAGCTTTCTTT. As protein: CASSPLRADTEAFF.

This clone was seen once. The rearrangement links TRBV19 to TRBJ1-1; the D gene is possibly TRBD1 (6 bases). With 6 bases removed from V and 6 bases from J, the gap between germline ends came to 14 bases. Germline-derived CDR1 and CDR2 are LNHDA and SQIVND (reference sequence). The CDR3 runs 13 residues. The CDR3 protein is CASSRGPVPEAFF. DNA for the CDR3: TGTGCCAGTAGCAGGGGACCCGTCCCTGAAGCTTTCTTT.

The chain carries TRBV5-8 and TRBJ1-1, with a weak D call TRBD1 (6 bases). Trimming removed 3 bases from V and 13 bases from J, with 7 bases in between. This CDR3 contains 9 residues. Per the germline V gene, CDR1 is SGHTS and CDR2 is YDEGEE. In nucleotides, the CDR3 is TGTGCCAGCAGCTCCAGGGGTTTCTTT. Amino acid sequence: CASSSRGFF.

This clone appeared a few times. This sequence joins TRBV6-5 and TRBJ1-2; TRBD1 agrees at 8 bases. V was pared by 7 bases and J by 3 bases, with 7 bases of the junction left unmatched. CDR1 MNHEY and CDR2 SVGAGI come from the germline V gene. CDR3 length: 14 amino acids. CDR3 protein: CASMTRGRDYGYTF. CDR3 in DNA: TGTGCCAGCATGACCAGGGGGCGAGACTATGGCTACACCTTC.

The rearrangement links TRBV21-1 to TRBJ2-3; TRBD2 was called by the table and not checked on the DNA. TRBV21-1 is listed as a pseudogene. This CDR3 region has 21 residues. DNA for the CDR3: TGTGCCAGCAGCAAGCCCCCGGGACTAGCGGAAACCCTACGAAATTCAGATACGCAGTATTTT. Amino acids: CASSKPPGLAETLRNSDTQYF.

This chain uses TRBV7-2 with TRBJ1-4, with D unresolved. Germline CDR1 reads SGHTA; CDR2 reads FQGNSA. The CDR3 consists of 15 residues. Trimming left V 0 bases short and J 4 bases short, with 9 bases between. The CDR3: CASSLAVSINEKLFF. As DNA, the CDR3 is TGTGCCAGCAGCTTAGCGGTTAGCATTAATGAAAAACTGTTTTTT.

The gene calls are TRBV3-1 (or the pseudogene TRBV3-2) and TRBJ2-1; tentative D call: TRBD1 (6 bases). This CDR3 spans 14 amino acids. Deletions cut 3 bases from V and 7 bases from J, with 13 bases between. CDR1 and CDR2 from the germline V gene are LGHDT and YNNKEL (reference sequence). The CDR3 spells CASSQGARWNEQFF. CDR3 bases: TGTGCCAGCAGCCAGGGGGCGCGTTGGAATGAGCAGTTCTTC.

For the CDR3, the DNA is TGTGCCAGCACCGAAACTCGGGGAAACACTGAAGCTTTCTTT. Protein product: CASTETRGNTEAFF. The chain employs TRBV6-5 and TRBJ1-1, with D unresolved. The germline gives CDR1 MNHEY, CDR2 SVGAGI. The CDR3 has 14 residues. V was cut by 7 bases and J by 2 bases, with 14 bases left in between.

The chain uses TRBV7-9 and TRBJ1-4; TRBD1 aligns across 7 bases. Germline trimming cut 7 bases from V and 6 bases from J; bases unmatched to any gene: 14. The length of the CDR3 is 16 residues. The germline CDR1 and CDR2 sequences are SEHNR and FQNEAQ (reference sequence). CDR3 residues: CASTFHKGQPDEKLFF. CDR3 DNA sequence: TGTGCCAGCACCTTTCACAAGGGACAGCCAGATGAAAAACTGTTTTTT.

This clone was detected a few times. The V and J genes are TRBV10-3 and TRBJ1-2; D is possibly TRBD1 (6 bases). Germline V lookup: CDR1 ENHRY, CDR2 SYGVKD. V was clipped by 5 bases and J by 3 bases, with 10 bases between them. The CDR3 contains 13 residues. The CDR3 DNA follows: TGTGCCATCAGTCAACAGGGTGACTATGGCTACACCTTC. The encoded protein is CAISQQGDYGYTF.

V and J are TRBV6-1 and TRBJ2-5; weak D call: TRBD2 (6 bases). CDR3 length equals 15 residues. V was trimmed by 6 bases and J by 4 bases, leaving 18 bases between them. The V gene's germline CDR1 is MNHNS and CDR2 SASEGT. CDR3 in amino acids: CASRGGTAWGETQYF. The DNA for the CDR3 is TGTGCCAGCAGGGGCGGGACCGCCTGGGGAGAGACCCAGTACTTC.

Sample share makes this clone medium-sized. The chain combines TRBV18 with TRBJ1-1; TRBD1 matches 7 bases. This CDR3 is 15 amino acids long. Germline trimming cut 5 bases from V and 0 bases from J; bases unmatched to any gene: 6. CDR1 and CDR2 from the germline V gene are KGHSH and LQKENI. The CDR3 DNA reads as TGTGCCAGCTCAGCGGGACAGAGTATGAACACTGAAGCTTTCTTT. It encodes CASSAGQSMNTEAFF.

CDR3 sequence reads: CSVDGVAGRDSTYEQYF. CDR3 sequence (DNA): TGCAGCGTCGATGGGGTAGCGGGTAGGGATTCAACCTACGAGCAGTACTTC. The genes are TRBV29-1 and TRBJ2-7; 7 bases match TRBD2. Germline CDR1 reads SQVTM; CDR2 reads ANQGSEA. CDR3 length: 17 residues. V was pared by 6 bases and J by 2 bases, with 19 bases of the junction left unmatched.

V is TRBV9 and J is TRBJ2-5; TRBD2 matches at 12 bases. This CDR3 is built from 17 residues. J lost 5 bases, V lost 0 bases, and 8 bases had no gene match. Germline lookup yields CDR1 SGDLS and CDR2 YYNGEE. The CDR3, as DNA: TGTGCCAGCAGCGTAGGACAACTAGCGGGGGGAGGGGAGACCCAGTACTTC. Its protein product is CASSVGQLAGGGETQYF. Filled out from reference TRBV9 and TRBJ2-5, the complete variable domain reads DSGVTQTPKHLITATGQRVTLRCSPRSGDLSVYWYQQSLDQGLQFLIQYYNGEERAKGNILERFSAQQFPDLHSELNLSSLELGDSALYFCASSVGQLAGGGETQYFGPGTRLLVL.

CDR3 coding DNA: TGTGCCAGCAGCCACTTACAGCCTGATCAGCCCCAGCATTTT. As protein: CASSHLQPDQPQHF. V and J are TRBV4-2 and TRBJ1-5; D unresolved. The germline V gene has CDR1 LGHNA and CDR2 YNFKEQ. Trimming removed 3 bases from V and 5 bases from J, with 11 bases in between. The CDR3 sequence is 14 residues long.

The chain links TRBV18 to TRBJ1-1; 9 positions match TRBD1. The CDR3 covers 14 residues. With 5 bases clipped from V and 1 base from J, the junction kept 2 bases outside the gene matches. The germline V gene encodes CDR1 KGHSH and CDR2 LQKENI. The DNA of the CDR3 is TGTGCCAGCTCAGGGGACAGGGAGAACACTGAAGCTTTCTTT. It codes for CASSGDRENTEAFF.

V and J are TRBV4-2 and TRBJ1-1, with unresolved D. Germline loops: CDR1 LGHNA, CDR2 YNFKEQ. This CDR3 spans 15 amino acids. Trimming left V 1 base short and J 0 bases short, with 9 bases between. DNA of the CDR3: TGTGCCAGCAGCCAAGCCCCAGGAATGAACACTGAAGCTTTCTTT. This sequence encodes CASSQAPGMNTEAFF.